A single T cell receptor (beta chain) is shown here with its context. Its antigen has not been determined. Just one base apart from a much larger clone, this may be a read error. V is reduced by 10 bases and J by 7 bases, leaving a spacing of 7 bases between them. Spanning cysteine to phenylalanine, the CDR3 consists of 9 amino acids. The entry retains the CDR3 DNA only, 27 bases that are in frame from base 1. CDR1 SNHLY and CDR2 FYNNEI are derived from the germline V gene. cDNA was synthesized by template-switch 5'RACE using a primer with a 10-nucleotide random unique molecular identifier that tagged each TCR transcript. Over 170 million TCR-beta sequences, covering 15-18 subjects, were produced in each sequencing run. The RNeasy kit was used for extraction of total RNA. TCR-beta VDJ regions were amplified with primers for the TCR constant region and the 5'RACE anchor, using the KAPA Real-time Library Amplification kit. Sample indexes and Illumina adaptors were added in a first PCR, and a second PCR then increased library yield. The roughly 650 bp TCR product was size-selected on a 2% E-gel SizeSelection system after Ampure bead purification. Before pooling, library quality was assessed on a Bioanalyzer, concentration was determined with Qubit, and library quantification was performed with the Kapa Library Quantification kit. An Illumina HiSeq 2500 was used to sequence the libraries paired-end at 2 x 150 bp. To increase sequence diversity, about 25-31% phiX was spiked into each library pool. In the original analysis: The quality-filtered reads were processed with the UMI-based MiGEC pipeline, whose error correction step removed more than 75% of the raw TCR sequences. IMGT germline references were used for aligning VDJ genes, and each clonotype was defined as a unique CDR3 amino acid sequence together with its V-J genes. Clonal expansion, Shannon diversity, and CDR3 relatedness (CalcPairwiseDistances, ClusterSamples) were evaluated with VDJtools, and phylogenetic trees were built with CLCbio workbench. Clones with at least 8 unique UMIs were defined as expanded, with this threshold being based on coefficient-of-variation modelling across technical triplicates. TCRdb cleaned the public reads at Q25 with fastp, built clones with MiXCR and kept in-frame beta chains. Rows are combined by CDR3 protein, so each entry shows the most common genes and DNA. TCRdb, not the original authors, processed these V and J calls. Here the sample has 87,000 or so distinct CDR3 sequences; around 3.4% occur a single time. The biggest ten clones account for 5% to 6.5% of the sample.

For unsorted PBMC libraries, 2 million PBMCs were used after storage in RNAlater at -80 degrees C until RNA extraction. The multiple sclerosis patients were enrolled in a US clinical protocol that used magnetic resonance imaging to evaluate disease progression. Peripheral blood was subjected to Ficoll-Hypaque density gradient centrifugation to isolate PBMCs, which were then cryopreserved in liquid nitrogen. The data are from a study of neurological immune-mediated disorders (dated by TCRdb to between 2018 and 2020). Describing the broader study: Among the roughly 35 multiple sclerosis patients, roughly 31 had relapsing-remitting MS and 3 had secondary progressive MS. Peripheral blood TCR-beta repertoires from HTLV-I-associated myelopathy (HAM/TSP) patients, multiple sclerosis patients and healthy controls were compared by UMI-based sequencing. The roughly 100 TCR-beta libraries covered PBMC samples along with longitudinal samples, technical triplicates, and paired sorted CD4+ and CD8+ T-cell subsets. Of the roughly 70 subjects in the cohort, about 14 were HAM/TSP patients, approximately 34 were multiple sclerosis patients, and 20 were healthy controls.

Findings and caveats that apply to the study as a whole: TCR clonal expansion was highest in HAM/TSP patients and lowest in MS patients, with MS patients falling below even healthy controls. Repertoires from 18 of 34 MS patients were grouped by phylogenetic analysis into a cluster of related CDR3 sequences, suggesting a possible repertoire-level signature. The MS cluster was not associated with any clinical or MRI features, and the authors stated that larger cohorts are needed. No identical CDR3 amino acid sequences were found to be shared among expanded clones across subjects, suggesting that TCR-beta repertoires were private in all groups.

The chain is encoded by TRBV2 joined to TRBJ1-1, with no confident D gene call. The receptor was isolated from a woman between 18 and 30 years old with multiple sclerosis. The specimen sequenced was PBMCs. The CDR3 reads as follows: CANGIEAFF. DNA sequence: TGTGCCAACGGTATTGAAGCTTTCTTT.